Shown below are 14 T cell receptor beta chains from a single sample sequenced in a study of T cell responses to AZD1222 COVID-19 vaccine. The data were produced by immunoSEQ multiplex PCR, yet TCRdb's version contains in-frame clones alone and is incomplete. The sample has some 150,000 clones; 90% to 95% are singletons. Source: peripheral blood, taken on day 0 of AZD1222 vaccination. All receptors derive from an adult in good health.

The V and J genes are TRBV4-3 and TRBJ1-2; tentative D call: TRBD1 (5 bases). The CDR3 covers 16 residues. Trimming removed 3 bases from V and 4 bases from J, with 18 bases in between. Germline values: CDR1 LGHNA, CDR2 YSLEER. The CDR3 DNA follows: TGCGCCAGCAGCCAGGTGCAGGGTTTGAGTAGCTATGGCTACACCTTC. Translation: CASSQVQGLSSYGYTF.

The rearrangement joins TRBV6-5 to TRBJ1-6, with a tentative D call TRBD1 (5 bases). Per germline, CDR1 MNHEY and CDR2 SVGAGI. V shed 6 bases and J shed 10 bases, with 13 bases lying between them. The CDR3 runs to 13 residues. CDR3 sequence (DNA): TGTGCCAGCAGGTATACTGGGGACTCACCCCTCCACTTT. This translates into CASRYTGDSPLHF.

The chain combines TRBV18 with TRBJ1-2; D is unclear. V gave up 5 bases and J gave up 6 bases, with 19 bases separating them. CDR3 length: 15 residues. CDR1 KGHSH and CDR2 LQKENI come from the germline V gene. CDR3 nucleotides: TGTGCCAGCTCAGAACCTAACATGGGTGACAATGGCTACACCTTC. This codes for CASSEPNMGDNGYTF.

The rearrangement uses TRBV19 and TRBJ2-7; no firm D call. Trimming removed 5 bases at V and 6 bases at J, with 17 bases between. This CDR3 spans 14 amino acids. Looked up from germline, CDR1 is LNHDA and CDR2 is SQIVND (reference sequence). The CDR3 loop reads CASSVPHEGAEQYF. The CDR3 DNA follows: TGTGCCAGTAGTGTACCCCACGAAGGTGCCGAGCAGTACTTC.

The CDR3: CASSLLARTEAFF. CDR3 nucleotides: TGTGCCAGCAGCTTGTTGGCCAGGACTGAAGCTTTCTTT. The V and J genes are TRBV5-4 and TRBJ1-1; D is undetermined. Looked up from germline, CDR1 is SGHNT and CDR2 is YYREEE (reference sequence). The CDR3 covers 13 residues. Trimming took off 1 base at V and 5 bases at J, with 9 bases between the two ends.

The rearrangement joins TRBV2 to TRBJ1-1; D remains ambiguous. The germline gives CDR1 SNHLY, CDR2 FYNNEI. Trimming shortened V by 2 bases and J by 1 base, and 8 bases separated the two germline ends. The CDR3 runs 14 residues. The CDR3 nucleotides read TGTGCCAGCAGTGAATTTCGGGAGAACACTGAAGCTTTCTTT. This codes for CASSEFRENTEAFF.

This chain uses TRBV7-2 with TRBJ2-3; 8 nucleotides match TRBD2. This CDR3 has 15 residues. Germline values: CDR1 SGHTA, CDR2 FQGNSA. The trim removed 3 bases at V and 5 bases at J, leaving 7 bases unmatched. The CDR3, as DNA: TGTGCCAGCAGCTTCTCCGGGACTAGGGAAGATACGCAGTATTTT. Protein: CASSFSGTREDTQYF.

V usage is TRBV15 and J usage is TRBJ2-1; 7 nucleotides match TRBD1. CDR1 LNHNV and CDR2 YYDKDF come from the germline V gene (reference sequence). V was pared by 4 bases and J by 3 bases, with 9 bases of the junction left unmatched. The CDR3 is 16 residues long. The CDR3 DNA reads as TGTGCCACCAGCATAACCCCGGGACAGATCTACAATGAGCAGTTCTTC. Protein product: CATSITPGQIYNEQFF. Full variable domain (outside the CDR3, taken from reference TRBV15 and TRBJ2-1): DAMVIQNPRYQVTQFGKPVTLSCSQTLNHNVMYWYQQKSSQAPKLLFHYYDKDFNNEADTPDNFQSRRPNTSFCFLDIRSPGLGDTAMYLCATSITPGQIYNEQFFGPGTRLTVL.

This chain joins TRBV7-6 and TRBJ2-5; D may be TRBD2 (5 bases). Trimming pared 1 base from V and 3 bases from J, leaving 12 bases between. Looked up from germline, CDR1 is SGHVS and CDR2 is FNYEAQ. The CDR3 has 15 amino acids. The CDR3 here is CASSLVPGSKETQYF. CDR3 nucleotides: TGTGCCAGCAGCTTAGTCCCGGGGTCAAAAGAGACCCAGTACTTC. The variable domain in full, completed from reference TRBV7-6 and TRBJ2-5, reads GAGVSQSPRYKVTKRGQDVALRCDPISGHVSLYWYRQALGQGPEFLTYFNYEAQQDKSGLPNDRFSAERPEGSISTLTIQRTEQRDSAMYRCASSLVPGSKETQYFGPGTRLLVL.

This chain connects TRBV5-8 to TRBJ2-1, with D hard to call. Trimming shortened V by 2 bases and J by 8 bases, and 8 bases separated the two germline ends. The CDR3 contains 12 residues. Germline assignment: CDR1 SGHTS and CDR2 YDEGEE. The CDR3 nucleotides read TGTGCCAGCAGCTTAAGCTTCCATGAGCAGTTCTTC. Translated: CASSLSFHEQFF.

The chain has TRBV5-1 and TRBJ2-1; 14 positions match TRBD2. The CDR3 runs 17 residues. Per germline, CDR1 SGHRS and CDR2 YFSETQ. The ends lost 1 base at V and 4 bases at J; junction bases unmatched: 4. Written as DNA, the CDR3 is TGCGCCAGCAGCTTGTCCGGGACTAGCGGGGGTTACAATGAGCAGTTCTTC. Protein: CASSLSGTSGGYNEQFF. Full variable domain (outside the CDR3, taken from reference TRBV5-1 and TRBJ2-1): KAGVTQTPRYLIKTRGQQVTLSCSPISGHRSVSWYQQTPGQGLQFLFEYFSETQRNKGNFPGRFSGRQFSNSRSEMNVSTLELGDSALYLCASSLSGTSGGYNEQFFGPGTRLTVL.

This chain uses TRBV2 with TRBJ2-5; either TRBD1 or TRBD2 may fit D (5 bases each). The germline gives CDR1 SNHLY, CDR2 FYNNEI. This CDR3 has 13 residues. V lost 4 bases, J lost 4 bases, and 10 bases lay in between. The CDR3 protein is CASSVRGPETQYF. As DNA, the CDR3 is TGTGCCAGCAGTGTCCGGGGACCAGAGACCCAGTACTTC. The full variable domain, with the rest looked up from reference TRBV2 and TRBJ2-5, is EPEVTQTPSHQVTQMGQEVILRCVPISNHLYFYWYRQILGQKVEFLVSFYNNEISEKSEIFDDQFSVERPDGSNFTLKIRSTKLEDSAMYFCASSVRGPETQYFGPGTRLLVL.

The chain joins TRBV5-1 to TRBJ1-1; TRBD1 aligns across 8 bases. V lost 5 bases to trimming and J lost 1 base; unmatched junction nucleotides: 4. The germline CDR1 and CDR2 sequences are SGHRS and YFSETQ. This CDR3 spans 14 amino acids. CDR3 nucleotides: TGCGCCAGCAGAGGCCAGGGGGCGAACACTGAAGCTTTCTTT. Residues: CASRGQGANTEAFF.

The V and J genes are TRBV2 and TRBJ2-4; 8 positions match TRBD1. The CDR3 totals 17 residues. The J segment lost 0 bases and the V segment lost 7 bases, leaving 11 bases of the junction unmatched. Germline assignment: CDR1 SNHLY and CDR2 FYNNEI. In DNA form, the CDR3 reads TGTGCCAGCACCTCGTACACAGGGGGAGAAGCCAAAAACATTCAGTACTTC. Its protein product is CASTSYTGGEAKNIQYF.